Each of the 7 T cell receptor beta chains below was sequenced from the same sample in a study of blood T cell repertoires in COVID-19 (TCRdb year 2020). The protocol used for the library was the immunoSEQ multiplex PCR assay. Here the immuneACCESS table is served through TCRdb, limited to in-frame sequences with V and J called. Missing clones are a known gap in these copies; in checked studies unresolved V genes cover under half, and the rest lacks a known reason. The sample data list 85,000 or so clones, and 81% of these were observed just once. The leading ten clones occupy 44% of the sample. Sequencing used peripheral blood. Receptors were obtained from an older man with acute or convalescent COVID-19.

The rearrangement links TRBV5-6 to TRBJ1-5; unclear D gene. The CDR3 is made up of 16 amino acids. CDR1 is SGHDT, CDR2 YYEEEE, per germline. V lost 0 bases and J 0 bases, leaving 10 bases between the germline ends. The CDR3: CASSLGGPYSNQPQHF. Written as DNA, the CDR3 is TGTGCCAGCAGCTTGGGAGGCCCTTATAGCAATCAGCCCCAGCATTTT.

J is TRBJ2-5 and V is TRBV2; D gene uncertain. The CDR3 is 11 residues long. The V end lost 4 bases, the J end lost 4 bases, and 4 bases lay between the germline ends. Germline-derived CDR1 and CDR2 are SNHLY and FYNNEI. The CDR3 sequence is CASSVIETQYF. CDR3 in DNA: TGTGCCAGCAGTGTAATAGAGACCCAGTACTTC. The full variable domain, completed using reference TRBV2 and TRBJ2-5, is EPEVTQTPSHQVTQMGQEVILRCVPISNHLYFYWYRQILGQKVEFLVSFYNNEISEKSEIFDDQFSVERPDGSNFTLKIRSTKLEDSAMYFCASSVIETQYFGPGTRLLVL.

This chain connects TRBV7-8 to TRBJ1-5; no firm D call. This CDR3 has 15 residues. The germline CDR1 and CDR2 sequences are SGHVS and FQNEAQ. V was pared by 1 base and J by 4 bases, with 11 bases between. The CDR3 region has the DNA TGTGCCAGCAGCTTAGGAACCGTGAGAAATCAGCCCCAGCATTTT. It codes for CASSLGTVRNQPQHF.

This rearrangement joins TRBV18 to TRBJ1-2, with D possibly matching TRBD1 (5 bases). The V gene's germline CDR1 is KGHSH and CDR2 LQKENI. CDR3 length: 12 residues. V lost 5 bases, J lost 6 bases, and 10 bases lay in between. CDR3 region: CASSSQGNGYTF. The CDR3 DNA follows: TGTGCCAGCTCATCGCAGGGAAATGGCTACACCTTC.

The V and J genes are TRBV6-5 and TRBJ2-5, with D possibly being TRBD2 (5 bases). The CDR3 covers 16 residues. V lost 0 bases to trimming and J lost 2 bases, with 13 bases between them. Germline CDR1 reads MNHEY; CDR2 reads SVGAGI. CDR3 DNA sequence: TGTGCCAGCAGTTACTCTTGGGGTTGGGAGCAAGAGACCCAGTACTTC. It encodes CASSYSWGWEQETQYF.

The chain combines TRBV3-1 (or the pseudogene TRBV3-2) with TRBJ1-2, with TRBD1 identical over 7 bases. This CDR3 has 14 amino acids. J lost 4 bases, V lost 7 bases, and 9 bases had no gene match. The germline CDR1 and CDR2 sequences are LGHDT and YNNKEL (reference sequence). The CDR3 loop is CASNSDRAGYGYTF. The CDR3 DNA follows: TGTGCCAGCAACAGCGACAGGGCGGGCTATGGCTACACCTTC.

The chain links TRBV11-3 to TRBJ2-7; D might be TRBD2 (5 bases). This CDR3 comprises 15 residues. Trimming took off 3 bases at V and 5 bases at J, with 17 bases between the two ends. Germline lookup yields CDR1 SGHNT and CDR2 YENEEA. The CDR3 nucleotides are TGTGCCAGCAGCTTGGGATTCGGGAAAGAGGACGAGCAGTACTTC. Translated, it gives CASSLGFGKEDEQYF.